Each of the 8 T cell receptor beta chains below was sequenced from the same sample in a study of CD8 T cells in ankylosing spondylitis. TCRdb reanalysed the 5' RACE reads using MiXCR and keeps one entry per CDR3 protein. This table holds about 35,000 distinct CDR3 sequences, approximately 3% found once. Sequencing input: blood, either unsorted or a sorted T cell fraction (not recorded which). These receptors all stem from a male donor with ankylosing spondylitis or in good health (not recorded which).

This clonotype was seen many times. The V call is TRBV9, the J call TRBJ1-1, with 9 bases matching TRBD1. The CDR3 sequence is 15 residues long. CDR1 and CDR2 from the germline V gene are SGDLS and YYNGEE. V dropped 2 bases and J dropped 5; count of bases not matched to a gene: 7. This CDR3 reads CASSVVTGGRTEAFF. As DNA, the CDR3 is TGTGCCAGCAGCGTCGTGACAGGGGGGAGAACTGAAGCTTTCTTT.

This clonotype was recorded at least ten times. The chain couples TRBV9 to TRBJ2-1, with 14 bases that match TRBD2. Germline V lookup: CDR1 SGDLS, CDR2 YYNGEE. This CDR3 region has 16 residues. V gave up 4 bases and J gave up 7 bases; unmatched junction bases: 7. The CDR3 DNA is TGTGCCAGCAGCTTCCGGGGACTAGCGGGAGCAAATGAGCAGTTCTTC. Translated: CASSFRGLAGANEQFF.

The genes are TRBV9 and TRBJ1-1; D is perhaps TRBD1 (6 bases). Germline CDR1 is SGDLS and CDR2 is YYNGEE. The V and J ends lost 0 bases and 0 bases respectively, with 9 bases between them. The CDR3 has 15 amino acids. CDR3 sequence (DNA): TGTGCCAGCAGCGTAGGGGACAACATGAACACTGAAGCTTTCTTT. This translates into CASSVGDNMNTEAFF.

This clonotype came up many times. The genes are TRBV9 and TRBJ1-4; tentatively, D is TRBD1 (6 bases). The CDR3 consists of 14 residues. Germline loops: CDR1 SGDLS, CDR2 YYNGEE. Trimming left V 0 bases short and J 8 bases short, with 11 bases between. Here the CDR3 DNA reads TGTGCCAGCAGCGTAGACGGGGGCGGCGAAAAACTGTTTTTT. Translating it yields CASSVDGGGEKLFF.

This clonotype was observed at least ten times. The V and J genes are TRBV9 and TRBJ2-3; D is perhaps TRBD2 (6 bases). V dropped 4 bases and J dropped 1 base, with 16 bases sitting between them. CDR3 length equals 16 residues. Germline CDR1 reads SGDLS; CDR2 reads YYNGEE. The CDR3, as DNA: TGTGCCAGCAGCCCCGGCGCTAGCGAGCGCACAGATACGCAGTATTTT. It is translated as CASSPGASERTDTQYF.

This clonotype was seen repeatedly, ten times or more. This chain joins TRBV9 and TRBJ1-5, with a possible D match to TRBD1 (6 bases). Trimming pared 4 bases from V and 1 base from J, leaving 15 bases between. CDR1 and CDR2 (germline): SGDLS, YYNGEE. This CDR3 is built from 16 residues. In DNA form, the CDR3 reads TGTGCCAGCAGCCCTGGCTGGGGGGCGAGCAATCAGCCCCAGCATTTT. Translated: CASSPGWGASNQPQHF.

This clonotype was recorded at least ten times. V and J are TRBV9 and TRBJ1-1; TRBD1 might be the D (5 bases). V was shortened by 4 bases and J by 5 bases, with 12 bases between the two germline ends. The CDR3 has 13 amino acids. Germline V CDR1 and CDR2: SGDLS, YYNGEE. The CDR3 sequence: CASSRSGTTEAFF. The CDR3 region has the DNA TGTGCCAGCAGCAGATCCGGGACGACTGAAGCTTTCTTT.

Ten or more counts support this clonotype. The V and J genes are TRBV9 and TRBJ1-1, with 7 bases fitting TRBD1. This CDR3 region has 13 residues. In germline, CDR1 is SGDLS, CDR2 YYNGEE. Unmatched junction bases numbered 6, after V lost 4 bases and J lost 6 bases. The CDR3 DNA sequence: TGTGCCAGCAGCCAGACAGGGTTACCTGAAGCTTTCTTT. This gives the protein CASSQTGLPEAFF.